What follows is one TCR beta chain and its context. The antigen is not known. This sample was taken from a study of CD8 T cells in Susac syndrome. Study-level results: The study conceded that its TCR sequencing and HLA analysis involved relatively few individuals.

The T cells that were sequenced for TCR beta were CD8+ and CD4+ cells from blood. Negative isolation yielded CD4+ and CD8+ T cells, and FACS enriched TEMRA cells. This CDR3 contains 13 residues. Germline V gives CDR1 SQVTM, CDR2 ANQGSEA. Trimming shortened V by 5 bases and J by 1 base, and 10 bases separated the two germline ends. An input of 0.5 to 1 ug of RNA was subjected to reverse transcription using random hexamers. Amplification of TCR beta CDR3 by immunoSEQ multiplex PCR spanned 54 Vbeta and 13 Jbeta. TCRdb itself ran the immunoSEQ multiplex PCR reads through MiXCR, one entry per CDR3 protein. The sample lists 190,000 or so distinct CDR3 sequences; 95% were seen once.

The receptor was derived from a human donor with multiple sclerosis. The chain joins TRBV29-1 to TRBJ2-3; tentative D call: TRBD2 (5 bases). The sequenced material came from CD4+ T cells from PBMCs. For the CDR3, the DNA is TGCAGCGTTAGGACTCCCCGCACAGATACGCAGTATTTT. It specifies CSVRTPRTDTQYF.